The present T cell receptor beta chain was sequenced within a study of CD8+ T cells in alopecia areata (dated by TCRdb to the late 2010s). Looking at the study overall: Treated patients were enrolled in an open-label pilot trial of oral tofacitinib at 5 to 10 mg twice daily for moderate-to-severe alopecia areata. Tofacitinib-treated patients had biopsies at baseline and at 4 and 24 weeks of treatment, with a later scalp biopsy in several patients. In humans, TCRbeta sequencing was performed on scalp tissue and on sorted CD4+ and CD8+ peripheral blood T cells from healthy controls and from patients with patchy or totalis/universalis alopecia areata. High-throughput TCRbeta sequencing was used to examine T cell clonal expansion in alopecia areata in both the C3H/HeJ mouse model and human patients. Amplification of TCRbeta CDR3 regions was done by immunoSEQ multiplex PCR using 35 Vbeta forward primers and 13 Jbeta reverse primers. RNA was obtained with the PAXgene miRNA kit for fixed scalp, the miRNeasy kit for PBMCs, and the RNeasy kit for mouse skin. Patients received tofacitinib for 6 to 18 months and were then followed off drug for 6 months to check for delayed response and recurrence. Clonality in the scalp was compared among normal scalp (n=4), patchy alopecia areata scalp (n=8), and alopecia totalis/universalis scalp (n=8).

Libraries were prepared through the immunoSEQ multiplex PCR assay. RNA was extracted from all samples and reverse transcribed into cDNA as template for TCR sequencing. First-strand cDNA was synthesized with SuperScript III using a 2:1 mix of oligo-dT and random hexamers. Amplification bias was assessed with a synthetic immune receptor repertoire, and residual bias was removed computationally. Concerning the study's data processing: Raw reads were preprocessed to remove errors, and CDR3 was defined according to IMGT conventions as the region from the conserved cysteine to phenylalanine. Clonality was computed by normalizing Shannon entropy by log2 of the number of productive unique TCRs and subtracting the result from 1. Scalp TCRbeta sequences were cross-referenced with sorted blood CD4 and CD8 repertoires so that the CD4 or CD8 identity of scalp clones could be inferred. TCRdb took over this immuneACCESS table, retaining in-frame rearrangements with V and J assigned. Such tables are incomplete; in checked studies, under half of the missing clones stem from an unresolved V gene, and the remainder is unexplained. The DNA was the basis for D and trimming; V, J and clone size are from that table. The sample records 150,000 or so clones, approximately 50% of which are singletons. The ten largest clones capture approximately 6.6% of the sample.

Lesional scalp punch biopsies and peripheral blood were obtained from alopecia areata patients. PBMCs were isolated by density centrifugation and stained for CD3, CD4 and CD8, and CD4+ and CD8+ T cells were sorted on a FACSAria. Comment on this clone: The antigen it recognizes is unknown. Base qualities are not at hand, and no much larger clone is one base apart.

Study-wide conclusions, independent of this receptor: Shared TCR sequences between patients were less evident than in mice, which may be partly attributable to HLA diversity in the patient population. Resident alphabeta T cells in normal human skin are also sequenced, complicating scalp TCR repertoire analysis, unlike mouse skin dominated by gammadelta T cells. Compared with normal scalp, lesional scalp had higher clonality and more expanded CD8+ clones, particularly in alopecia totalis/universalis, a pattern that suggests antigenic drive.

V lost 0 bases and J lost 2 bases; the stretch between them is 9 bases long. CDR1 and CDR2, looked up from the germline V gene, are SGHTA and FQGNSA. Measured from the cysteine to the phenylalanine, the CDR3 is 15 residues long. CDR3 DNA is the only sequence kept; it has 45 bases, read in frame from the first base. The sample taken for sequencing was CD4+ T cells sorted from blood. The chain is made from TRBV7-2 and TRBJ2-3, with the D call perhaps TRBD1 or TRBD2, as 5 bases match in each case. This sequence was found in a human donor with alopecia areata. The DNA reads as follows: TGTGCCAGCAGCTTAGCGGGACGGTTCACAGATACGCAGTATTTT. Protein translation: CASSLAGRFTDTQYF.